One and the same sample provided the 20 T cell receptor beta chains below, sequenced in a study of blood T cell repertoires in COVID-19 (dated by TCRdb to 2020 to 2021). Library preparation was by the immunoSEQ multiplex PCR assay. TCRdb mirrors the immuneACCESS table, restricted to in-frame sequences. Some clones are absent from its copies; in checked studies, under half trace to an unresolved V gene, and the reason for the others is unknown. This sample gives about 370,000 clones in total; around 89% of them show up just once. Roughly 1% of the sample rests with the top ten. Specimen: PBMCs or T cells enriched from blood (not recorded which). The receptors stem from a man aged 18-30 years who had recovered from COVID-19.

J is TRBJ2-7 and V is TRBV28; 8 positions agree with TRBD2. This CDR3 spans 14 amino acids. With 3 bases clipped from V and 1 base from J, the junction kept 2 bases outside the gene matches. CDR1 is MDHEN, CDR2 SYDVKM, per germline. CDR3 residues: CASSFGGRSYEQYF. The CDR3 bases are TGTGCCAGCAGTTTCGGCGGGAGGTCCTACGAGCAGTACTTC.

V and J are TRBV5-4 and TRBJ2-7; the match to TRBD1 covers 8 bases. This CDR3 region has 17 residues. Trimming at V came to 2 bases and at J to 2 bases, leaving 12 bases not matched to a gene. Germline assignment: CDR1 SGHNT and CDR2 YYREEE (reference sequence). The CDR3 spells CASSLIRGHMGAYEQYF. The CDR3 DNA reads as TGTGCCAGCAGCTTAATCAGGGGGCACATGGGGGCCTACGAGCAGTACTTC.

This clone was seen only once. CDR3 DNA: TGTGCCAGCAGCCGTCAGACAACAGGGAGCTCCTACGAGCAGTACTTC. Its translation: CASSRQTTGSSYEQYF. The chain combines TRBV3-1 (or the pseudogene TRBV3-2) with TRBJ2-7, with D perhaps TRBD1 (6 bases). Looked up from germline, CDR1 is LGHDT and CDR2 is YNNKEL (reference sequence). Trimming left V 4 bases short and J 0 bases short, with 16 bases between. This CDR3 comprises 16 residues.

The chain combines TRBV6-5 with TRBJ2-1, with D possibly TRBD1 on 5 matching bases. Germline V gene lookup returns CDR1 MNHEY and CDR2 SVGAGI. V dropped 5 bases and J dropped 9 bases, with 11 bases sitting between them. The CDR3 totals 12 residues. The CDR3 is CASSTQGVEQFF. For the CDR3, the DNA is TGTGCCAGCAGTACCCAAGGGGTTGAGCAGTTCTTC.

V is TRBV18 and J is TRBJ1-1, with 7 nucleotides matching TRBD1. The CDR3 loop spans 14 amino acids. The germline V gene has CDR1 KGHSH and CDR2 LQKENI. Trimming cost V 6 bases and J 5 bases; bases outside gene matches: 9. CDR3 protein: CASSRGQVETEAFF. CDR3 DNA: TGTGCCAGCTCCCGCGGACAGGTCGAGACTGAAGCTTTCTTT.

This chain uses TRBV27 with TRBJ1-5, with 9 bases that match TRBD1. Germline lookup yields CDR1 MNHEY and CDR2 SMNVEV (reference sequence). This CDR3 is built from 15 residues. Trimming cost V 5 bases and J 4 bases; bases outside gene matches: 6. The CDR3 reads CASSHGQGNNQPQHF. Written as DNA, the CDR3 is TGTGCCAGCAGTCACGGACAGGGGAATAATCAGCCCCAGCATTTT.

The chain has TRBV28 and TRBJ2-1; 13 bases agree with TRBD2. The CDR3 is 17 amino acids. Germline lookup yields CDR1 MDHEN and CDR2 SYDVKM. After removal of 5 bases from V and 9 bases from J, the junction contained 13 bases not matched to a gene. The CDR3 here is CASSSTPGTSGIVEQFF. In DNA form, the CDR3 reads TGTGCCAGCAGTAGTACACCCGGGACTAGCGGGATAGTTGAGCAGTTCTTC. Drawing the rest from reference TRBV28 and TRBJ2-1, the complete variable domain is DVKVTQSSRYLVKRTGEKVFLECVQDMDHENMFWYRQDPGLGLRLIYFSYDVKMKEKGDIPEGYSVSREKKERFSLILESASTNQTSMYLCASSSTPGTSGIVEQFFGPGTRLTVL.

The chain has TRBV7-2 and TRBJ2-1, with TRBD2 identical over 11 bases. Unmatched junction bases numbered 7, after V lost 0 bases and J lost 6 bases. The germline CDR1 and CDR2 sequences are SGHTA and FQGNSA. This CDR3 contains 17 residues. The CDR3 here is CASSLAPTSGRFNEQFF. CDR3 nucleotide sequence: TGTGCCAGCAGCTTAGCGCCTACTAGCGGGAGATTCAATGAGCAGTTCTTC.

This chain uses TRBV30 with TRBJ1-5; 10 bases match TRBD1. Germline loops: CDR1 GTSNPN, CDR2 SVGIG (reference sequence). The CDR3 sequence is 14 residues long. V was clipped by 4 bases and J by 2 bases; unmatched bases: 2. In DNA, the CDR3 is TGTGCCTGGACGACAGGGGGCGGCAATCAGCCCCAGCATTTT. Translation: CAWTTGGGNQPQHF.

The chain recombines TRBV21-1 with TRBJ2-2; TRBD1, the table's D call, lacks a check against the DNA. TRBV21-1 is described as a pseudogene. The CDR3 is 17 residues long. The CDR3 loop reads CASSPGQPMGDTGELFF. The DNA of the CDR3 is TGTGCCAGCAGCCCCGGACAGCCGATGGGGGACACCGGGGAGCTGTTTTTT.

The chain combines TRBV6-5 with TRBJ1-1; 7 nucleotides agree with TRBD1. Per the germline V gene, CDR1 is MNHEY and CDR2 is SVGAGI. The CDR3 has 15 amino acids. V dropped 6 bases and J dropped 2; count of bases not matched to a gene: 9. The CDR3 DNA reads TGTGCCAGCAGCGACCCGACAGGGATCAACACTGAAGCTTTCTTT. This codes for CASSDPTGINTEAFF.

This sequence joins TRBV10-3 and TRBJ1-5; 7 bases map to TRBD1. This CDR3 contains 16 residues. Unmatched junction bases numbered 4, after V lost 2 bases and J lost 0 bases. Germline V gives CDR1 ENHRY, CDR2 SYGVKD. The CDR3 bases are TGTGCCATCAGTGAGAGTAGGGGGCTTAGCAATCAGCCCCAGCATTTT. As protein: CAISESRGLSNQPQHF.

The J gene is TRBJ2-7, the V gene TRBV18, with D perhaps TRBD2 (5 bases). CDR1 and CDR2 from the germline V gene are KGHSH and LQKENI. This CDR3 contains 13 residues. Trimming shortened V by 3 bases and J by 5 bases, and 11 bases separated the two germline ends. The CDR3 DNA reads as TGTGCCAGCTCACCCCCGGGGTCCGACGAGCAGTACTTC. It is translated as CASSPPGSDEQYF.

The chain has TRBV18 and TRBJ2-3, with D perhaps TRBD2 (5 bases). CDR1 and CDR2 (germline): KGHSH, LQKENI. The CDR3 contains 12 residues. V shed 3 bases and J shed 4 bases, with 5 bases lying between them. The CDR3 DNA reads TGTGCCAGCTCACCTAGCGCAGATACGCAGTATTTT. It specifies CASSPSADTQYF.

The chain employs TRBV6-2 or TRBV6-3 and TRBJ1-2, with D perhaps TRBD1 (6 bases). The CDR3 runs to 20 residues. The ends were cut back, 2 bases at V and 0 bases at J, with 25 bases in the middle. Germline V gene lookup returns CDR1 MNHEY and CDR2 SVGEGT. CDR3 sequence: CASSYAFFQTGFSPNYGYTF. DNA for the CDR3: TGTGCCAGCAGTTACGCTTTTTTTCAGACAGGATTTAGCCCTAACTATGGCTACACCTTC.

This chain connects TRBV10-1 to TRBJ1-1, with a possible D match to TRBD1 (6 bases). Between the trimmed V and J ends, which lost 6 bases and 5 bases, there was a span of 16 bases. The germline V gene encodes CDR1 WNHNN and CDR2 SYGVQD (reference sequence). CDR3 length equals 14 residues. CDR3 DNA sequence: TGCGCCAGCAGCGCAGCACAGGGCCGAACTGAAGCTTTCTTT. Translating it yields CASSAAQGRTEAFF.

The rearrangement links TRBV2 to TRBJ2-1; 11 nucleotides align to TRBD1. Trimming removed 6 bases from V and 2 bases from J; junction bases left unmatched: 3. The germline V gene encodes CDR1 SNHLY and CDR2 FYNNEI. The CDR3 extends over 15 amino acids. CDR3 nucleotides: TGTGCCAGCAGGGCGGGACAGGGGGCCTACAATGAGCAGTTCTTC. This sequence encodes CASRAGQGAYNEQFF.

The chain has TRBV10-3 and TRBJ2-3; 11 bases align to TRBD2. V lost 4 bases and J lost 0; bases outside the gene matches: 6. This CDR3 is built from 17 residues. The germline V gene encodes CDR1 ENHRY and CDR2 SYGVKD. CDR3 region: CAISGTTSGSSTDTQYF. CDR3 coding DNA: TGTGCCATCAGTGGGACAACTAGCGGGAGCAGCACAGATACGCAGTATTTT.

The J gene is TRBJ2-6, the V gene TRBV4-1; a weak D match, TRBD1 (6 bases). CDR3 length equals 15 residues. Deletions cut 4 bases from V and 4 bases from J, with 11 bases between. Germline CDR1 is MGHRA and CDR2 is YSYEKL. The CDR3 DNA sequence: TGCGCCAGCAGCCCCCCAGGGGACGGGGCCAACGTCCTGACTTTC. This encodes CASSPPGDGANVLTF.

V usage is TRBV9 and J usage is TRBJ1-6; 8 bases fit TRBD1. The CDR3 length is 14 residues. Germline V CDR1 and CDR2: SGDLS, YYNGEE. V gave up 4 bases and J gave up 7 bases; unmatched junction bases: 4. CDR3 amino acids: CASSMTGVNSPLHF. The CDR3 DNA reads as TGTGCCAGCAGCATGACAGGGGTGAATTCACCCCTCCACTTT.